These 32 T cell receptor beta chains came from one sample sequenced in a study of PD-L1 blockade in urothelial cancer (dated by TCRdb to the late 2010s). Libraries were built with the immunoSEQ multiplex PCR assay. TCRdb took over this immuneACCESS table, retaining in-frame rearrangements with V and J assigned. Such tables are incomplete; in checked studies, under half of the missing clones stem from an unresolved V gene, and the remainder is unexplained. The sample table holds almost 30,000 clones, of which more than 75% were seen once. The leading ten clones occupy about 3.4% of the sample. The sample in question was PBMCs, obtained around atezolizumab (anti-PD-L1) treatment. The receptors were gathered from a man aged 50-59 years with urothelial cancer.

This sequence joins TRBV12-5 and TRBJ2-3; D is ambiguous. V lost 4 bases, J lost 0 bases, and 17 bases lay in between. Germline values: CDR1 LGHNT, CDR2 FRNRAP. The CDR3 length is 17 residues. The CDR3 protein is CASGWATNTQSTDTQYF. The CDR3, as DNA: TGTGCTAGTGGTTGGGCGACAAACACTCAAAGCACAGATACGCAGTATTTT.

This chain links TRBV18 with TRBJ2-3; D is uncertain. This CDR3 region has 14 residues. Per germline, CDR1 KGHSH and CDR2 LQKENI. Trimming left V 2 bases short and J 2 bases short, with 8 bases between. CDR3 in amino acids: CASSPEELTDTQYF. CDR3 coding DNA: TGTGCCAGCTCACCAGAGGAGCTCACAGATACGCAGTATTTT.

The rearrangement uses TRBV21-1 and TRBJ2-2; the table names TRBD1, a call not compared with the DNA. TRBV21-1 is labeled a pseudogene. The CDR3 has 17 residues. The CDR3 loop reads CASSPGQGASNTGELFF. The CDR3 region has the DNA TGTGCCAGCAGCCCCGGACAGGGGGCGAGTAACACCGGGGAGCTGTTTTTT.

The chain links TRBV2 to TRBJ1-1; 9 bases fit TRBD1. The V segment lost 9 bases and the J segment 0 bases; nucleotides outside the gene matches: 8. From germline, CDR1 is SNHLY and CDR2 FYNNEI. The CDR3 is made up of 15 amino acids. In DNA form, the CDR3 reads TGTGCCAGGGACACAGGGGGCCTCATGAACACTGAAGCTTTCTTT. Translation: CARDTGGLMNTEAFF.

This clone showed up just once. J is TRBJ1-1 and V is TRBV4-3, with a tentative D call TRBD1 (6 bases). There are 19 residues in the CDR3. Germline V lookup: CDR1 LGHNA, CDR2 YSLEER. V was clipped by 1 base and J by 1 base, with 22 bases between them. The CDR3 loop is CASSQGISWRQDSNTEAFF. CDR3 bases: TGCGCCAGCAGCCAAGGAATCTCATGGAGACAGGATTCGAACACTGAAGCTTTCTTT.

The rearrangement links TRBV6-6 to TRBJ2-1, with D perhaps TRBD2 (6 bases). The CDR3 has 12 amino acids. Germline lookup yields CDR1 MNHNY and CDR2 SVGAGI (reference sequence). Between the trimmed V and J ends, which lost 2 bases and 12 bases, there was a span of 11 bases. CDR3 nucleotide sequence: TGTGCCAGCAGTTACGGGCGGGGTGTGCAGTTCTTC. Amino acids: CASSYGRGVQFF.

This chain uses TRBV5-1 with TRBJ2-5, with 7 bases identical to TRBD2. The better agreement between TRBJ2-7 and the DNA end casts doubt on the J call. Germline V gives CDR1 SGHRS, CDR2 YFSETQ. The CDR3 loop spans 14 amino acids. The CDR3 sequence: CASTLEAGSYEQYF. The CDR3, as DNA: TGCGCCAGCACCCTCGAAGCGGGGTCCTACGAGCAGTACTTC.

This rearrangement joins TRBV7-6 to TRBJ2-7; TRBD2 might be the D (6 bases). The CDR3 has 13 residues. Germline V lookup: CDR1 SGHVS, CDR2 FNYEAQ. Trimming shortened V by 5 bases and J by 4 bases, and 12 bases separated the two germline ends. For the CDR3, the DNA is TGTGCCAGCAGCCGCGGAGGGGTATACGAGCAGTACTTC. This translates into CASSRGGVYEQYF.

The chain uses TRBV5-5 and TRBJ2-7, with 7 bases matching TRBD2. The trim removed 3 bases at V and 3 bases at J, leaving 9 bases unmatched. The germline V gene has CDR1 SGHKS and CDR2 YYEKEE (reference sequence). There are 15 residues in the CDR3. CDR3 sequence (DNA): TGTGCCAGCAGCTCCCTGGGAGGGAATCGCTACGAGCAGTACTTC. Protein: CASSSLGGNRYEQYF.

The genes are TRBV10-3 and TRBJ2-1, with D perhaps TRBD2 (5 bases). This CDR3 has 14 amino acids. Per the germline V gene, CDR1 is ENHRY and CDR2 is SYGVKD. V gave up 3 bases and J gave up 5 bases, with 11 bases separating them. Written as DNA, the CDR3 is TGTGCCATCAGTGATGGGAGATTCCACAATGAGCAGTTCTTC. Encoded protein: CAISDGRFHNEQFF.

The gene calls are TRBV27 and TRBJ1-1, with D perhaps TRBD1 (5 bases). CDR1 and CDR2 (germline): MNHEY, SMNVEV (reference sequence). The CDR3 length is 15 residues. V was trimmed by 3 bases and J by 10 bases, leaving 21 bases between them. CDR3 nucleotides: TGTGCCAGCAGTTTGAGAGGCCAGGGAGGGTTGATAGCTTTCTTT. Its protein product is CASSLRGQGGLIAFF.

The V call is TRBV29-1, the J call TRBJ2-3, with a tentative D call TRBD2 (6 bases). The CDR3 runs 16 residues. From germline, CDR1 is SQVTM and CDR2 ANQGSEA. DNA for the CDR3: TGCAGTGGGGCCGGCTTCGGTAGCGGATCCACAGATACGCAGTATTTT. This sequence encodes CSGAGFGSGSTDTQYF.

V usage is TRBV5-5 and J usage is TRBJ2-5; no definite D call. Between the trimmed V and J ends, which lost 0 bases and 1 base, there was a span of 7 bases. Germline V gene data show CDR1 as SGHKS and CDR2 as YYEKEE (reference sequence). The CDR3 is 14 residues long. Here the CDR3 DNA reads TGTGCCAGCAGCTTGGGGGCCCCCCAAGAGACCCAGTACTTC. This codes for CASSLGAPQETQYF. The full variable domain, with the rest looked up from reference TRBV5-5 and TRBJ2-5, is DAGVTQSPTHLIKTRGQQVTLRCSPISGHKSVSWYQQVLGQGPQFIFQYYEKEERGRGNFPDRFSARQFPNYSSELNVNALLLGDSALYLCASSLGAPQETQYFGPGTRLLVL.

V gene TRBV7-2 combines with J gene TRBJ2-1, with 8 bases lining up with TRBD1. Germline V gives CDR1 SGHTA, CDR2 FQGNSA. The CDR3 totals 17 residues. The V and J ends lost 1 base and 10 bases, in that order; junction bases with no gene match: 15. CDR3 coding DNA: TGTGCCAGCAGCTTAGTCCCCTCAGGGGGCGTAGGGGGCGAGCAGTTCTTC. Encoded protein: CASSLVPSGGVGGEQFF.

The chain employs TRBV19 and TRBJ2-1; 14 bases are shared with TRBD2. The germline V gene encodes CDR1 LNHDA and CDR2 SQIVND (reference sequence). This CDR3 contains 18 residues. J gave up 6 bases and V 4 bases, and 11 bases lay outside the gene matches. CDR3 sequence (DNA): TGTGCCAGTAGTAAACCAAGACTAGCGGGAGGGCCAACCAATGAGCAGTTCTTC. This encodes CASSKPRLAGGPTNEQFF.

The rearrangement joins TRBV2 to TRBJ2-1; 11 nucleotides agree with TRBD2. The CDR3 sequence is 19 residues long. The V segment lost 8 bases and the J segment 0 bases; nucleotides outside the gene matches: 15. Germline V gene sequence: CDR1 SNHLY, CDR2 FYNNEI. CDR3 sequence (DNA): TGTGCCAGCTACCTATCGGGACTAGCGGATACGGGCTCCTACAATGAGCAGTTCTTC. Translated, it gives CASYLSGLADTGSYNEQFF.

J is TRBJ1-5 and V is TRBV5-4; a possible D gene is TRBD1 (5 bases). The CDR3 is 13 residues long. Germline V gives CDR1 SGHNT, CDR2 YYREEE (reference sequence). Trimming took 9 bases from V and 6 from J, leaving 16 bases between them. The CDR3 bases are TGTGCCACCTCCTCAGGGATCAGTCAGCCCCAGCATTTT. It specifies CATSSGISQPQHF.

The V call is TRBV5-1, the J call TRBJ2-5; a weak D match, TRBD1 (6 bases). Germline V gene lookup returns CDR1 SGHRS and CDR2 YFSETQ. Trimming pared 3 bases from V and 4 bases from J, leaving 19 bases between. The CDR3 loop spans 16 amino acids. The CDR3 spells CASSSIEDTGLETQYF. CDR3 coding DNA: TGCGCCAGCAGCTCCATAGAAGATACAGGGCTAGAGACCCAGTACTTC.

This sequence joins TRBV19 and TRBJ2-1, with TRBD1 identical over 8 bases. CDR1 and CDR2 from the germline V gene are LNHDA and SQIVND (reference sequence). The CDR3 is made up of 14 amino acids. V shed 7 bases, J shed 1 base, and the junction held 3 bases outside the gene matches. The CDR3 DNA is TGTGCCAGTAAGTGGGACAGGTCCTACAATGAGCAGTTCTTC. Encoded protein: CASKWDRSYNEQFF.

As regards this clone: A junction boundary mismatches the germline segment, possibly from a read error. The V and J genes are TRBV9 and TRBJ2-5; 9 bases are shared with TRBD1. This CDR3 is 17 amino acids long. Germline values: CDR1 SGDLS, CDR2 YYNGEE. The CDR3 region is CASSVVDQGTGQESQYF. The CDR3 DNA is TGTGCCAGCAGCGTAGTGGACCAGGGGACAGGGCAAGAGAGCCAGTACTTC.

This sequence joins TRBV30 and TRBJ2-7, with D possibly TRBD1 on 6 matching bases. This CDR3 has 13 amino acids. The germline V gene encodes CDR1 GTSNPN and CDR2 SVGIG (reference sequence). V was clipped by 5 bases and J by 0 bases, with 11 bases between them. The CDR3: CAWDRLNSYEQYF. For the CDR3, the DNA is TGTGCCTGGGACAGGTTAAACTCCTACGAGCAGTACTTC.

The chain has TRBV2 and TRBJ1-5; D may be TRBD1 (5 bases). V lost 6 bases and J 1 base, leaving 10 bases between the germline ends. This CDR3 region has 14 residues. Germline-derived CDR1 and CDR2 are SNHLY and FYNNEI. This CDR3 reads CASSADSSNQPQHF. Here the CDR3 DNA reads TGTGCCAGCAGCGCAGACAGCAGCAATCAGCCCCAGCATTTT.

The rearrangement uses TRBV7-9 and TRBJ2-1; the D gene is possibly TRBD1 (5 bases). V lost 3 bases and J 10 bases, leaving 16 bases between the germline ends. The CDR3 has 14 amino acids. Germline CDR1 SEHNR, CDR2 FQNEAQ (reference sequence). This chain's CDR3 is CASSLGIQVSEQFF. The CDR3 DNA reads TGTGCCAGCAGCTTGGGAATACAGGTCTCCGAGCAGTTCTTC.

The rearrangement links TRBV9 to TRBJ2-2, with TRBD2 matching over 8 bases. This CDR3 is built from 17 residues. Losses at the gene ends were 0 bases for V and 4 bases for J; bases not matched to a gene: 8. The germline CDR1 and CDR2 sequences are SGDLS and YYNGEE. This chain's CDR3 is CASSVAPGGAVTGELFF. For the CDR3, the DNA is TGTGCCAGCAGCGTAGCTCCGGGGGGGGCGGTCACCGGGGAGCTGTTTTTT.

The chain recombines TRBV19 with TRBJ2-3, with D perhaps matching TRBD2 (6 bases). Between the trimmed V and J ends, which lost 4 bases and 8 bases, there was a span of 16 bases. Germline CDR1 and CDR2: LNHDA and SQIVND (reference sequence). The CDR3 runs 14 residues. DNA for the CDR3: TGTGCCAGTAGTAGTATCGGGAGCCTCGGTACGCAGTATTTT. Protein sequence: CASSSIGSLGTQYF.

V usage is TRBV13 and J usage is TRBJ2-7; D uncertain. The length of the CDR3 is 14 residues. Looked up from germline, CDR1 is PRHDT and CDR2 is FYEKMQ (reference sequence). V dropped 0 bases and J dropped 3 bases, with 9 bases sitting between them. The CDR3 region is CASSLGGPNYEQYF. The CDR3 region has the DNA TGTGCCAGCAGCTTAGGGGGCCCCAACTACGAGCAGTACTTC.

The chain has TRBV27 and TRBJ2-7; 11 positions match TRBD2. Unmatched junction bases numbered 6, after V lost 2 bases and J lost 3 bases. CDR3 length equals 16 residues. CDR1 is MNHEY and CDR2 is SMNVEV in the germline V gene (reference sequence). CDR3 sequence: CASSLAPLAGGYEQYF. The CDR3 DNA sequence: TGTGCCAGCAGTTTAGCCCCCCTAGCGGGAGGCTACGAGCAGTACTTC.

The chain couples TRBV5-1 to TRBJ1-2, with unresolved D. The CDR3 is made up of 15 amino acids. The V and J ends lost 4 bases and 0 bases respectively, with 13 bases between them. The germline gives CDR1 SGHRS, CDR2 YFSETQ. This CDR3 is CASSAAVSSNYGYTF. CDR3 in DNA: TGCGCCAGCAGCGCGGCGGTGAGCTCTAACTATGGCTACACCTTC.

The count of this clone is one. The V and J genes are TRBV4-1 and TRBJ2-1, with D perhaps TRBD2 (6 bases). The V gene lost 5 bases and the J gene lost 7 bases, with 12 bases spanning the gap. The CDR3 loop spans 13 amino acids. Germline CDR1 and CDR2: MGHRA and YSYEKL. The CDR3 here is CASSFGTFNEQFF. For the CDR3, the DNA is TGCGCCAGCAGCTTCGGGACTTTTAATGAGCAGTTCTTC.

This chain links TRBV7-2 with TRBJ2-5; D is possibly TRBD2 (5 bases). Trimming stripped 5 bases from V and 1 base from J, with 11 bases between. CDR1 is SGHTA and CDR2 is FQGNSA in the germline V gene. The CDR3 consists of 14 residues. The CDR3 loop reads CASSRGSAQETQYF. Here the CDR3 DNA reads TGTGCCAGCAGCCGAGGGTCTGCCCAAGAGACCCAGTACTTC.

The chain links TRBV6-1 to TRBJ2-3; TRBD2 is a possible D gene (6 bases). The germline CDR1 and CDR2 sequences are MNHNS and SASEGT. V was trimmed by 2 bases and J by 0 bases, leaving 6 bases between them. This CDR3 is 14 amino acids long. In DNA, the CDR3 is TGTGCCAGCAGTGAACGGGGGAGCACAGATACGCAGTATTTT. Its translation: CASSERGSTDTQYF.

This chain uses TRBV11-2 with TRBJ2-5; 7 bases align to TRBD1. The CDR3 is 13 amino acids. In germline, CDR1 is SGHAT, CDR2 FQNNGV. V shed 6 bases, J shed 5 bases, and the junction held 6 bases outside the gene matches. The CDR3: CASSRQGAETQYF. The CDR3 nucleotides read TGTGCCAGCAGTCGACAGGGTGCGGAGACCCAGTACTTC.